This paragraph covers one T cell receptor beta chain sequence. Spiked synthetic TCR analogs estimated absolute template abundance per PCR. The method was immunoSEQ multiplex PCR; TCRdb's version includes in-frame clones alone and lacks a portion of them. The sample holds 45,000 to 60,000 clones; less than 90% are singletons and the top ten take about a sixth. The data are from a study of PD-L1 blockade in urothelial cancer. At the level of the study: In terms of prior chemotherapy, patients had received 0 to 3 regimens. Median blood clonality was roughly 0.088, with 80,000 to 100,000 unique TCRs.

Time point in this sample: pretreatment peripheral blood. In germline, CDR1 is SGDLS, CDR2 YYNGEE. The V and J ends lost 3 bases and 1 base respectively, with 14 bases between them. The CDR3 covers 16 residues. This chain connects TRBV9 to TRBJ1-3; D is perhaps TRBD1 (5 bases). This TCR was recovered from a man between 65 and 85 years old with urothelial cancer. The sequencing here drew on PBMCs, taken around atezolizumab (anti-PD-L1) treatment. The CDR3: CASSASQVFSGNTIYF. DNA for the CDR3: TGTGCCAGCAGCGCTTCACAGGTTTTTTCTGGAAACACCATATATTTT.